The 12 T cell receptor beta chains below were found in one sample sequenced in a study of early stage breast cancer tumors. Clones were read by immunoSEQ multiplex PCR, and TCRdb kept only the in-frame ones, dropping some. The sample shows 20,000 to 25,000 clones, over 60% of them seen only once. The specimen was breast tumor tissue. These TCRs come from a person aged 55 to 75 with breast cancer.

This chain links TRBV27 with TRBJ2-7; 10 bases fit TRBD2. V shed 1 base and J 0 bases; nucleotides not matched to a gene: 3. CDR1 and CDR2 (germline): MNHEY, SMNVEV (reference sequence). The CDR3 runs to 16 residues. In nucleotides, the CDR3 is TGTGCCAGCAGTTTATTGGCTAGCGGGAGCTCCTACGAGCAGTACTTC. It encodes CASSLLASGSSYEQYF.

This clone was counted a single time. The junction and the germline gene differ at one end; a read error may be behind it. The V call is TRBV5-1, the J call TRBJ2-6; TRBD1 matches at 8 bases. The CDR3 runs to 16 residues. Germline CDR1 and CDR2: SGHRS and YFSETQ. DNA of the CDR3: TGCGCCAGCCGCTTCCAGGGGGCCTCTGGGGCCAACGTCCTGACTTTC. It is translated as CASRFQGASGANVLTF.

The chain carries TRBV11-1 and TRBJ2-7; D gene unclear. Germline CDR1 and CDR2: SGHAT and FQDESV (reference sequence). V dropped 5 bases and J dropped 5 bases, with 7 bases sitting between them. The CDR3 runs 11 residues. This CDR3 reads CASSPRDEQYF. Here the CDR3 DNA reads TGTGCCAGCAGCCCCCGGGACGAGCAGTACTTC.

V is TRBV15 and J is TRBJ2-7; D remains ambiguous. V lost 5 bases to trimming and J lost 7 bases, with 21 bases between them. The CDR3 is 15 amino acids. CDR1 and CDR2 (germline): LNHNV, YYDKDF (reference sequence). The CDR3 region is CATSSSLDRVREQYF. DNA of the CDR3: TGTGCCACCAGCTCCTCCCTCGACCGGGTGCGGGAGCAGTACTTC.

This chain uses TRBV9 with TRBJ2-7, with 7 bases identical to TRBD2. Germline CDR1 and CDR2: SGDLS and YYNGEE. This CDR3 comprises 16 residues. Trimming at V came to 3 bases and at J to 0 bases, leaving 9 bases not matched to a gene. CDR3 protein: CASSAGLRETSYEQYF. In DNA, the CDR3 is TGTGCCAGCAGCGCCGGATTGCGGGAGACCTCCTACGAGCAGTACTTC.

The chain employs TRBV11-3 and TRBJ2-2, with D perhaps matching TRBD2 (5 bases). The CDR3 contains 15 residues. The V and J ends lost 5 bases and 6 bases respectively, with 16 bases between them. Germline CDR1 and CDR2: SGHNT and YENEEA. CDR3 sequence reads: CASSPLASQSGELFF. CDR3 DNA: TGTGCCAGCAGCCCCTTGGCTAGCCAATCCGGGGAGCTGTTTTTT.

The rearrangement links TRBV6-4 to TRBJ2-1, with 10 nucleotides matching TRBD2. CDR1 and CDR2 from the germline V gene are MRHNA and SNTAGT. V was clipped by 8 bases and J by 8 bases; unmatched bases: 12. CDR3 length: 15 amino acids. CDR3 residues: CASRRLAGARYEQFF. DNA of the CDR3: TGTGCCAGCCGCCGTCTAGCGGGGGCTAGATATGAGCAGTTCTTC.

This clone has more than one count but fewer than ten. The chain has TRBV7-2 and TRBJ1-1; possible D gene TRBD1, 5 bases. The CDR3 has 15 amino acids. Deletions cut 3 bases from V and 0 bases from J, with 11 bases between. Germline CDR1 and CDR2: SGHTA and FQGNSA. The chain's CDR3 is CASSLGGTMNTEAFF. For the CDR3, the DNA is TGTGCCAGCAGCTTGGGGGGAACTATGAACACTGAAGCTTTCTTT.

The rearrangement joins TRBV9 to TRBJ1-1, with TRBD1 identical over 9 bases. The V gene end was trimmed by 3 bases and the J gene end by 4 bases; junction bases not matched to a gene: 10. Germline CDR1 SGDLS, CDR2 YYNGEE. The CDR3 consists of 16 residues. The CDR3, as DNA: TGTGCCAGCAGCGGTATCCGGGACAGGGCGGGCACTGAAGCTTTCTTT. Protein product: CASSGIRDRAGTEAFF.

V gene TRBV27 combines with J gene TRBJ2-2, with 8 bases identical to TRBD2. This CDR3 comprises 16 residues. V lost 1 base to trimming and J lost 6 bases; unmatched junction nucleotides: 7. Germline V CDR1 and CDR2: MNHEY, SMNVEV (reference sequence). The CDR3 DNA sequence: TGTGCCAGCAGTTTATTCGGCGGGGGGATCTCCGGGGAGCTGTTTTTT. It codes for CASSLFGGGISGELFF.

This chain uses TRBV29-1 with TRBJ1-1; 9 positions agree with TRBD1. Germline V gene lookup returns CDR1 SQVTM and CDR2 ANQGSEA. The junction had 6 bases not matched to a gene; V was cut back by 8 bases and J by 5 bases. The CDR3 runs 12 residues. DNA for the CDR3: TGCAGCACGGACAGGGGAGGGACTGAAGCTTTCTTT. Its protein product is CSTDRGGTEAFF.

V and J are TRBV5-5 and TRBJ1-5, with 10 bases identical to TRBD1. The CDR3 consists of 15 residues. V lost 4 bases, J lost 6 bases, and 7 bases stayed unmatched. CDR1 is SGHKS, CDR2 YYEKEE, per germline (reference sequence). DNA for the CDR3: TGTGCCAGCAGCCCCGGGACAGGGGTCGGTCAGCCCCAGCATTTT. This encodes CASSPGTGVGQPQHF.